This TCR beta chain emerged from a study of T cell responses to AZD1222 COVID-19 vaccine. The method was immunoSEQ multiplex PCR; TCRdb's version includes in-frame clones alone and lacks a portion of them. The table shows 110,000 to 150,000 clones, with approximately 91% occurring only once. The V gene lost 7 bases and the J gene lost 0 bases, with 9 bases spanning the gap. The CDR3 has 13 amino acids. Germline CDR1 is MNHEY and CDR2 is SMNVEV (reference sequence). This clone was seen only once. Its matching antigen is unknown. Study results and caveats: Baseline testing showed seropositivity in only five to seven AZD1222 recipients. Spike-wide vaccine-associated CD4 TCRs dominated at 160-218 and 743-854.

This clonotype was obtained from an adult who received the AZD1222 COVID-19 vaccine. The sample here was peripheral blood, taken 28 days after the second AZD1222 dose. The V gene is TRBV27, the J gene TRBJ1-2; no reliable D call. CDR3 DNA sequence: TGTGCCAGCACTCTACACGCTAACTATGGCTACACCTTC. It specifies CASTLHANYGYTF.